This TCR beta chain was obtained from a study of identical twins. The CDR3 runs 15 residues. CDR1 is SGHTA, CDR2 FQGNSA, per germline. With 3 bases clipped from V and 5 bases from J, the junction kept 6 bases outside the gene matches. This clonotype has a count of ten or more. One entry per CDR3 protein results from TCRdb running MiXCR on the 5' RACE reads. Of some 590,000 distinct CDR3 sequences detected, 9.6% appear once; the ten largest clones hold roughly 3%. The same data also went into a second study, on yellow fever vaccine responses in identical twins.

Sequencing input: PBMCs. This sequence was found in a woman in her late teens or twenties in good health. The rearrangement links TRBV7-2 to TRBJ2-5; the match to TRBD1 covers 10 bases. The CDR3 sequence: CASSLRQGASETQYF. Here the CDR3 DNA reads TGTGCCAGCAGCTTGAGACAGGGGGCTAGCGAGACCCAGTACTTC.